Below, 27 T cell receptor beta chains from the same sample are listed, as sequenced in a study of metastatic and nonmetastatic thyroid tumors. No patient received treatment before thyroid surgery. TCRdb reanalyzed the PCR reads with MiXCR. Altogether tens of thousands of clones are present, 25% to 30% being singletons, with the ten largest covering 25% to 35%. Material: blood. These receptors were taken from a female donor with papillary thyroid cancer or a benign thyroid nodule (not recorded which). Some clones in this sample may be carry-over from other donors' samples.

The sample holds a few counts of this clone. A read error may account for a junction end that differs from germline. V and J are TRBV30 and TRBJ2-7; no reliable D call. Germline CDR1 reads GTSNPN; CDR2 reads SVGIG (reference sequence). The CDR3 sequence is 13 residues long. The CDR3, as DNA: TGTGCCTGGAGTGGTTTGCCCACCAACGAGCATTACTTC. Translating gives CAWSGLPTNEHYF.

Only a few counts were recorded for this clone. CDR3 sequence (DNA): TGTGCCAGCAGTGAATCTACAGGTAGCTCCTACGAGCAGTACTTC. It encodes CASSESTGSSYEQYF. The chain recombines TRBV6-1 with TRBJ2-7, with D possibly TRBD1 on 5 matching bases. Germline CDR1 MNHNS, CDR2 SASEGT. Trimming stripped 2 bases from V and 0 bases from J, with 11 bases between. This CDR3 region has 15 residues.

This clone was seen repeatedly, ten times or more. Written as DNA, the CDR3 is TGCGCCAGCAGCTGGATGGACTACAGGAGCACCGGGGAGCTGTTTTTT. Its protein is CASSWMDYRSTGELFF. The gene calls are TRBV5-1 and TRBJ2-2, with D maybe TRBD2 (6 bases). CDR1 SGHRS and CDR2 YFSETQ come from the germline V gene. V lost 3 bases and J 4 bases, leaving 16 bases between the germline ends. The CDR3 is made up of 16 amino acids.

Ten or more counts support this clone. The V gene is TRBV2, the J gene TRBJ2-1; 12 bases map to TRBD2. V dropped 7 bases and J dropped 8; count of bases not matched to a gene: 9. The germline CDR1 and CDR2 sequences are SNHLY and FYNNEI. The CDR3 sequence is 15 residues long. The CDR3 sequence is CASTLTSGRWDEQFF. DNA of the CDR3: TGTGCCAGCACCCTGACTAGCGGGAGATGGGATGAGCAGTTCTTC.

This clone was seen a handful of times. In nucleotides, the CDR3 is TGTGCCAGCAGTGAACGGGGGAACACTGAAGCTTTCTTT. Translated: CASSERGNTEAFF. The rearrangement uses TRBV6-1 and TRBJ1-1; D gene unclear. CDR1 is MNHNS, CDR2 SASEGT, per germline. CDR3 size: 13 residues. V gave up 2 bases and J gave up 1 base, with 5 bases separating them.

The chain combines TRBV20-1 with TRBJ2-7; 7 nucleotides align to TRBD2. CDR1 DFQATT and CDR2 SNEGSKA come from the germline V gene (reference sequence). This CDR3 region has 15 residues. The junction had 12 bases not matched to a gene; V was cut back by 5 bases and J by 2 bases. CDR3 sequence reads: CSADRTSGETYEQYF. The CDR3 DNA reads TGCAGTGCTGACCGTACGAGCGGGGAAACCTACGAGCAGTACTTC.

By sample share, this clone is medium-sized. The chain has TRBV6-4 and TRBJ2-6; D may be TRBD2 (6 bases). Germline loops: CDR1 MRHNA, CDR2 SNTAGT. This CDR3 has 17 residues. V shed 4 bases and J shed 0 bases, with 13 bases lying between them. Here the CDR3 reads CASSGEASLSGANVLTF. As DNA, the CDR3 is TGTGCCAGCAGTGGGGAGGCCTCCCTCTCTGGGGCCAACGTCCTGACTTTC.

This clone was observed at least ten times. This rearrangement joins TRBV7-9 to TRBJ2-7, with 11 bases lining up with TRBD2. Germline V gives CDR1 SEHNR, CDR2 FQNEAQ (reference sequence). The CDR3 contains 17 residues. The V and J ends lost 4 bases and 2 bases, in that order; junction bases with no gene match: 10. CDR3 region: CASSSKGGTSGAYEQYF. CDR3 DNA sequence: TGTGCCAGCAGCTCTAAGGGCGGGACTAGCGGCGCCTACGAGCAGTACTTC.

In the case of this clone: Germline is not matched at one junction end, which may reflect a read error. The CDR3 protein is CPTSGGSYEPYF. The CDR3 DNA follows: TGTCCCACCAGTGGGGGGTCCTACGAGCCGTACTTC. The rearrangement uses TRBV24-1 and TRBJ2-7, with D possibly being TRBD2 (6 bases). The germline CDR1 and CDR2 sequences are KGHDR and SFDVKD. The CDR3 is made up of 12 amino acids.

This clone was seen repeatedly, ten times or more. The chain couples TRBV20-1 to TRBJ1-6, with 10 nucleotides matching TRBD1. The CDR3 spans 13 residues. Germline CDR1 reads DFQATT; CDR2 reads SNEGSKA (reference sequence). Trimming removed 3 bases from V and 8 bases from J; junction bases left unmatched: 1. The CDR3 DNA is TGCAGTGCTAGGGGACAGGGGTATTCACCCCTCCACTTT. Its translation is CSARGQGYSPLHF.

This clone has a count of ten or more. This rearrangement joins TRBV6-4 to TRBJ2-7; D possibly matches TRBD1 or TRBD2 (5 bases each). Trimming shortened V by 5 bases and J by 0 bases, and 14 bases separated the two germline ends. CDR1 and CDR2 (germline): MRHNA, SNTAGT. This CDR3 spans 15 amino acids. In DNA, the CDR3 is TGTGCCAGCAGTCGGGACGTTTCGAGCTCCTACGAGCAGTACTTC. It codes for CASSRDVSSSYEQYF.

This clone was recorded once. A read error may produce the germline difference seen at one junction end. The rearrangement joins TRBV19 to TRBJ2-1, with 7 bases aligning to TRBD1. The CDR3 length is 14 residues. Germline assignment: CDR1 LNHDA and CDR2 SQIVND (reference sequence). In DNA form, the CDR3 reads TGTGCCAGTAGTGCGGACAGGATCGACAATGAGCAGTTCTTT. Protein sequence: CASSADRIDNEQFF.

This clone was counted ten times or more. Distinct nucleotide sequences in the sample also encode this CDR3. The chain is built from TRBV28 and TRBJ1-6; TRBD1 matches 8 bases. CDR1 is MDHEN, CDR2 SYDVKM, per germline. This CDR3 has 14 amino acids. The V and J ends lost 3 bases and 7 bases, in that order; junction bases with no gene match: 2. The CDR3 nucleotides read TGTGCCAGCAGTTTGGGACAGGCAAATTCACCCCTCCACTTT. This gives the protein CASSLGQANSPLHF. Full variable domain (remainder filled in from reference TRBV28 and TRBJ1-6): DVKVTQSSRYLVKRTGEKVFLECVQDMDHENMFWYRQDPGLGLRLIYFSYDVKMKEKGDIPEGYSVSREKKERFSLILESASTNQTSMYLCASSLGQANSPLHFGNGTRLTVT.

At least ten counts were recorded for this clone. The chain recombines TRBV18 with TRBJ2-2; 9 nucleotides line up with TRBD2. Germline assignment: CDR1 KGHSH and CDR2 LQKENI. V dropped 1 base and J dropped 0; count of bases not matched to a gene: 0. The CDR3 is made up of 16 amino acids. CDR3 nucleotide sequence: TGTGCCAGCTCACCACTAGCGGGAGCGAACACCGGGGAGCTGTTTTTT. Translation gives CASSPLAGANTGELFF.

In its sample, this clone was seen many times. The chain has TRBV20-1 and TRBJ2-7; no clear D gene. V shed 4 bases and J shed 6 bases, with 19 bases lying between them. Germline V lookup: CDR1 DFQATT, CDR2 SNEGSKA (reference sequence). This CDR3 contains 14 residues. The chain's CDR3 is CSAKSQLGTTEQYF. The CDR3 region has the DNA TGCAGTGCTAAATCTCAATTGGGTACTACCGAGCAGTACTTC.

This chain connects TRBV11-2 to TRBJ2-7; maybe TRBD2 (6 bases). Germline V CDR1 and CDR2: SGHAT, FQNNGV. Trimming pared 1 base from V and 7 bases from J, leaving 26 bases between. The CDR3 sequence is 18 residues long. CDR3 in amino acids: CASSLGGGSWRVSGEQYF. Written as DNA, the CDR3 is TGTGCCAGCAGCTTAGGTGGGGGTAGCTGGAGGGTCTCAGGTGAGCAGTACTTC.

The chain couples TRBV6-1 to TRBJ1-5, with unresolved D. Trimming removed 2 bases from V and 6 bases from J, with 14 bases in between. The CDR3 contains 15 residues. The germline V gene has CDR1 MNHNS and CDR2 SASEGT. CDR3 protein: CASSESSDGRQPQHF. Here the CDR3 DNA reads TGTGCCAGCAGTGAATCATCGGACGGGCGTCAGCCCCAGCATTTT.

This clone was seen many times. Other DNA sequences in the sample encode the same CDR3. The chain uses TRBV30 and TRBJ1-2, with TRBD1 matching over 7 bases. The CDR3 has 15 residues. Losses at the gene ends were 2 bases for V and 1 base for J; bases not matched to a gene: 7. Germline-derived CDR1 and CDR2 are GTSNPN and SVGIG (reference sequence). This chain's CDR3 is CAWSSYRQGNYGYTF. In DNA, the CDR3 is TGTGCCTGGAGTTCCTACCGACAGGGTAACTATGGCTACACCTTC.

The sample holds many counts of this clone. Just one base apart from a much larger clone, this may be a read error. The genes are TRBV14 and TRBJ1-3; D not certain. The CDR3 totals 16 residues. CDR1 SGHDN and CDR2 FVKESK come from the germline V gene. This CDR3 reads CASSQDKTGSGDTIYF. DNA for the CDR3: TGTGCCAGCAGCCAAGATAAGACTGGCTCTGGAGACACCATATATTTT.

V is TRBV5-1 and J is TRBJ2-1, with 10 bases matching TRBD2. Germline V gene sequence: CDR1 SGHRS, CDR2 YFSETQ. The V and J ends lost 3 bases and 6 bases, in that order; junction bases with no gene match: 9. CDR3 length: 16 amino acids. Here the CDR3 reads CASSSTSGFGGNEQFF. CDR3 nucleotides: TGCGCCAGCAGCTCGACTAGCGGGTTTGGGGGCAATGAGCAGTTCTTC.

This clone was seen repeatedly, ten times or more. The rearrangement uses TRBV24-1 and TRBJ2-1; TRBD1 aligns across 7 bases. V trimming: 2 bases; J trimming: 4 bases; junction bases outside the gene matches: 7. There are 16 residues in the CDR3. Germline V gene lookup returns CDR1 KGHDR and CDR2 SFDVKD. CDR3 nucleotides: TGTGCCACCAGTGATTCACAGGGGAGCTGGTACAATGAGCAGTTCTTC. Its protein product is CATSDSQGSWYNEQFF.

Many counts were recorded for this clone. A much larger clone sits a single nucleotide away, making a read error possible. Other DNA sequences in the same sample also yield this CDR3. The rearrangement links TRBV27 to TRBJ2-2; 8 bases agree with TRBD1. Germline lookup yields CDR1 MNHEY and CDR2 SMNVEV (reference sequence). The CDR3 has 18 amino acids. Here the CDR3 DNA reads TGCGCCAGCAGTCTCCTATACCAGCAGGGGGCGAGGTCCGGGGAGCTGTTTTTT. This encodes CASSLLYQQGARSGELFF.

This clone was observed a few times. The rearrangement uses TRBV27 and TRBJ2-7; 11 bases agree with TRBD2. Trimming cost V 11 bases and J 0 bases; bases outside gene matches: 6. The CDR3 runs 14 residues. Looked up from germline, CDR1 is MNHEY and CDR2 is SMNVEV (reference sequence). CDR3 bases: TGTGCCGTTTCAGGGACTAGCGGCTCCTACGAGCAGTACTTC. It is translated as CAVSGTSGSYEQYF.

The chain employs TRBV6-1 and TRBJ1-5, with D maybe TRBD1 (5 bases). CDR1 and CDR2 (germline): MNHNS, SASEGT. The CDR3 contains 13 residues. V lost 6 bases to trimming and J lost 3 bases, with 9 bases between them. The CDR3 region has the DNA TGTGCCAGCAGAGGGGAAATCAATCAGCCCCAGCATTTT. It is translated as CASRGEINQPQHF.

The chain recombines TRBV2 with TRBJ2-5; D is undetermined. The germline V and J ends were trimmed by 4 bases and 0 bases, with 9 bases remaining between them. CDR1 and CDR2 from the germline V gene are SNHLY and FYNNEI. This CDR3 comprises 14 residues. The CDR3 protein is CASSAAYYQETQYF. In nucleotides, the CDR3 is TGTGCCAGCAGTGCGGCATACTACCAAGAGACCCAGTACTTC.

In its sample, this clone was seen many times. The genes are TRBV20-1 and TRBJ2-5; 9 positions agree with TRBD2. Germline V lookup: CDR1 DFQATT, CDR2 SNEGSKA (reference sequence). The CDR3 loop spans 15 amino acids. With 2 bases clipped from V and 5 bases from J, the junction kept 9 bases outside the gene matches. In DNA form, the CDR3 reads TGCAGTGCTAGAAGAGGAGCGGGAGGTCGGGAGACCCAGTACTTC. Translation gives CSARRGAGGRETQYF.

This clone was detected only once. The chain has TRBV4-2 and TRBJ2-7; 7 nucleotides line up with TRBD1. This CDR3 is built from 14 residues. V lost 3 bases to trimming and J lost 2 bases; unmatched junction nucleotides: 4. Germline CDR1 and CDR2: LGHNA and YNFKEQ. The CDR3 protein is CASSQWTGTYEQYF. The CDR3 DNA sequence: TGTGCCAGCAGCCAGTGGACAGGCACCTACGAGCAGTACTTC.